The 32 T cell receptor beta chains in this list originate from one sample, sequenced in a study of blood T cell repertoires in COVID-19. TCRdb's table, derived via immunoSEQ multiplex PCR, lists solely in-frame clones and lacks some. The data hold 120,000 or so clones, with more than 75% observed a single time. Sequenced sample: peripheral blood. The receptors derive from a man aged 50 or older with acute or convalescent COVID-19.

This chain links TRBV7-2 with TRBJ2-7; D might be TRBD1 (6 bases). Trimming left V 7 bases short and J 2 bases short, with 15 bases between. The CDR3 runs 14 residues. Germline V gives CDR1 SGHTA, CDR2 FQGNSA. In DNA, the CDR3 is TGTGCCAGCACCCCTCCAGGGGACCCCTACGAGCAGTACTTC. It specifies CASTPPGDPYEQYF.

This clone was counted once. The V gene is TRBV7-2, the J gene TRBJ2-2, with D maybe TRBD2 (5 bases). The CDR3 is 16 amino acids. The germline gives CDR1 SGHTA, CDR2 FQGNSA. Trimming removed 5 bases from V and 3 bases from J, with 16 bases in between. CDR3 DNA sequence: TGTGCCAGCAGCGGAGGCGGTGGAGTATACACCGGGGAGCTGTTTTTT. As protein: CASSGGGGVYTGELFF.

CDR3 residues: CASSSTGFYEQYF. The CDR3, as DNA: TGCGCCAGCAGCTCTACAGGATTCTACGAGCAGTACTTC. V is TRBV5-1 and J is TRBJ2-7, with D possibly matching TRBD1 (5 bases). Trimming shortened V by 3 bases and J by 3 bases, and 10 bases separated the two germline ends. Germline-derived CDR1 and CDR2 are SGHRS and YFSETQ. This CDR3 comprises 13 residues.

This clone was seen just once. This chain connects TRBV12-5 to TRBJ2-1; D not resolved. Per germline, CDR1 LGHNT and CDR2 FRNRAP. V shed 3 bases and J shed 10 bases, with 7 bases lying between them. This CDR3 spans 11 amino acids. The CDR3: CASGFTEEQFF. For the CDR3, the DNA is TGTGCTAGTGGTTTCACGGAGGAGCAGTTCTTC. The full variable domain, its missing parts supplied by reference TRBV12-5 and TRBJ2-1, is DARVTQTPRHKVTEMGQEVTMRCQPILGHNTVFWYRQTMMQGLELLAYFRNRAPLDDSGMPKDRFSAEMPDATLATLKIQPSEPRDSAVYFCASGFTEEQFFGPGTRLTVL.

V and J are TRBV7-2 and TRBJ1-4, with 8 bases that match TRBD1. With 4 bases clipped from V and 5 bases from J, the junction kept 3 bases outside the gene matches. The V gene's germline CDR1 is SGHTA and CDR2 FQGNSA. The CDR3 sequence is 14 residues long. The CDR3 region is CASSSDRGNEKLFF. In DNA form, the CDR3 reads TGTGCCAGCAGCTCCGACAGGGGAAATGAAAAACTGTTTTTT.

The rearrangement uses TRBV5-1 and TRBJ2-3; 14 bases are shared with TRBD2. The germline gives CDR1 SGHRS, CDR2 YFSETQ. V gave up 4 bases and J gave up 1 base; unmatched junction bases: 5. There are 17 residues in the CDR3. CDR3 sequence reads: CASSPGLAGEGTDTQYF. CDR3 DNA sequence: TGCGCCAGCAGCCCGGGACTAGCGGGAGAGGGCACAGATACGCAGTATTTT.

This clone was counted a single time. This chain uses TRBV29-1 with TRBJ1-5, with 10 bases that match TRBD1. The germline V gene encodes CDR1 SQVTM and CDR2 ANQGSEA. The length of the CDR3 is 15 residues. The J segment lost 2 bases and the V segment lost 4 bases, leaving 5 bases of the junction unmatched. CDR3: CSVVETGGGNQPQHF. CDR3 nucleotides: TGCAGCGTTGTTGAGACAGGGGGCGGCAATCAGCCCCAGCATTTT.

The V and J genes are TRBV2 and TRBJ1-1; the match to TRBD1 covers 7 bases. Germline V gene data show CDR1 as SNHLY and CDR2 as FYNNEI. Trimming cost V 6 bases and J 5 bases; bases outside gene matches: 6. The CDR3 length is 13 residues. CDR3 loop: CASRQGVRTEAFF. The CDR3 nucleotides are TGTGCCAGCAGGCAGGGGGTCCGTACTGAAGCTTTCTTT. The variable domain in full, with the rest retrieved from reference TRBV2 and TRBJ1-1, is EPEVTQTPSHQVTQMGQEVILRCVPISNHLYFYWYRQILGQKVEFLVSFYNNEISEKSEIFDDQFSVERPDGSNFTLKIRSTKLEDSAMYFCASRQGVRTEAFFGQGTRLTVV.

CDR3 sequence reads: CASSGQQGAGETQYF. CDR3 coding DNA: TGTGCCAGTAGTGGGCAACAGGGGGCGGGGGAGACCCAGTACTTC. This chain uses TRBV19 with TRBJ2-5; 9 positions agree with TRBD1. The CDR3 loop spans 15 amino acids. Germline V gene data show CDR1 as LNHDA and CDR2 as SQIVND (reference sequence). J lost 5 bases, V lost 5 bases, and 9 bases had no gene match.

This clone came up once. The rearrangement joins TRBV6-5 to TRBJ1-2; 7 positions match TRBD1. The length of the CDR3 is 15 residues. Germline-derived CDR1 and CDR2 are MNHEY and SVGAGI. The V gene end was trimmed by 6 bases and the J gene end by 2 bases; junction bases not matched to a gene: 9. This chain's CDR3 is CASRPPGQTNYGYTF. In DNA form, the CDR3 reads TGTGCCAGCAGACCTCCGGGACAGACAAACTATGGCTACACCTTC.

V is TRBV24-1 and J is TRBJ2-3, with D unresolved. The CDR3 extends over 15 amino acids. The V end lost 10 bases, the J end lost 0 bases, and 16 bases lay between the germline ends. Per the germline V gene, CDR1 is KGHDR and CDR2 is SFDVKD. This CDR3 is CATDKGPDSTDTQYF. The DNA of the CDR3 is TGTGCCACAGACAAAGGCCCGGATAGCACAGATACGCAGTATTTT.

The DNA of the CDR3 is TGCGCCAGCAGCTCCTGCCAGGGCAATCAGCCCCAGCATTTT. Protein sequence: CASSSCQGNQPQHF. The rearrangement links TRBV5-1 to TRBJ1-5; D not resolved. Per the germline V gene, CDR1 is SGHRS and CDR2 is YFSETQ. This CDR3 region has 14 residues. V lost 3 bases and J 2 bases, leaving 9 bases between the germline ends.

The chain is built from TRBV5-1 and TRBJ2-1; 7 bases are a match to TRBD1. Germline CDR1 is SGHRS and CDR2 is YFSETQ. The CDR3 is made up of 14 amino acids. The junction had 3 bases not matched to a gene; V was cut back by 0 bases and J by 6 bases. The CDR3 here is CASSLGAGGNEQFF. CDR3 nucleotide sequence: TGCGCCAGCAGCTTGGGGGCAGGGGGCAATGAGCAGTTCTTC.

The chain links TRBV11-2 to TRBJ2-3; 7 bases fit TRBD1. Germline V gene data show CDR1 as SGHAT and CDR2 as FQNNGV. CDR3 length equals 15 residues. Unmatched junction bases numbered 7, after V lost 2 bases and J lost 5 bases. The DNA for the CDR3 is TGTGCCAGCAGCTTACCGACAGGGAGTAGAGATACGCAGTATTTT. This sequence encodes CASSLPTGSRDTQYF.

V gene TRBV27 combines with J gene TRBJ1-2, with 10 bases lining up with TRBD1. V shed 6 bases, J shed 4 bases, and the junction held 8 bases outside the gene matches. CDR1 and CDR2 from the germline V gene are MNHEY and SMNVEV (reference sequence). This CDR3 region has 15 residues. The CDR3 loop is CASRHRQGAFYGYTF. The CDR3 DNA is TGTGCCAGCAGACATCGACAGGGGGCCTTCTATGGCTACACCTTC.

The chain is built from TRBV5-4 and TRBJ2-3, with 8 nucleotides matching TRBD2. Germline CDR1 and CDR2: SGHNT and YYREEE (reference sequence). CDR3 length: 17 amino acids. J lost 0 bases, V lost 2 bases, and 8 bases had no gene match. DNA of the CDR3: TGTGCCAGCAGCTTTAAAATAGCGGGACGTAGCACAGATACGCAGTATTTT. Residues: CASSFKIAGRSTDTQYF. The full variable domain, in which reference TRBV5-4 and TRBJ2-3 provide the parts outside the CDR3, is ETGVTQSPTHLIKTRGQQVTLRCSSQSGHNTVSWYQQALGQGPQFIFQYYREEENGRGNFPPRFSGLQFPNYSSELNVNALELDDSALYLCASSFKIAGRSTDTQYFGPGTRLTVL.

The CDR3 sequence is CASSGTSGSDHEQYF. The DNA of the CDR3 is TGTGCCAGTAGTGGGACTAGCGGGAGTGACCACGAGCAGTACTTC. V and J are TRBV19 and TRBJ2-7, with TRBD2 matching 14 bases. The germline V gene has CDR1 LNHDA and CDR2 SQIVND (reference sequence). Trimming cost V 5 bases and J 5 bases; bases outside gene matches: 5. This CDR3 spans 15 amino acids.

The CDR3 spells CAGGKGNTEAFF. The CDR3 DNA reads as TGTGCCGGGGGGAAGGGGAACACTGAAGCTTTCTTT. This rearrangement joins TRBV12-3 or TRBV12-4 to TRBJ1-1; D may be TRBD1 (5 bases). V was clipped by 11 bases and J by 1 base, with 11 bases between them. The CDR3 is 12 amino acids.

The V call is TRBV25-1, the J call TRBJ2-6; D is unresolved. This CDR3 spans 14 amino acids. V was pared by 3 bases and J by 2 bases, with 5 bases between. The germline V gene has CDR1 MGHDK and CDR2 SYGVNS. CDR3 sequence reads: CASSEAAGANVLTF. CDR3 DNA: TGTGCCAGCAGTGAGGCGGCTGGGGCCAACGTCCTGACTTTC.

V and J are TRBV6-5 and TRBJ2-7, with D hard to call. Trimming left V 5 bases short and J 1 base short, with 12 bases between. Germline V CDR1 and CDR2: MNHEY, SVGAGI. The CDR3 sequence is 14 residues long. This chain's CDR3 is CASSPRSLSYEQYF. The CDR3 nucleotides are TGTGCCAGCAGTCCCCGGTCTCTTTCCTACGAGCAGTACTTC.

This chain uses TRBV24-1 with TRBJ1-5; unclear D gene. CDR3 length equals 16 residues. Trimming shortened V by 6 bases and J by 7 bases, and 21 bases separated the two germline ends. Looked up from germline, CDR1 is KGHDR and CDR2 is SFDVKD. The CDR3 DNA reads TGTGCCACCAGTCGTTTCGGAGGGCAGGTACAACAGCCCCAGCATTTT. This gives the protein CATSRFGGQVQQPQHF.

The chain joins TRBV2 to TRBJ1-2, with D maybe TRBD1 (5 bases). Trimming pared 4 bases from V and 3 bases from J, leaving 12 bases between. The CDR3 length is 14 residues. Germline V lookup: CDR1 SNHLY, CDR2 FYNNEI. CDR3 nucleotide sequence: TGTGCCAGCAGTGGAGGGGCGGGGGACTATGGCTACACCTTC. This translates into CASSGGAGDYGYTF.

This clone was detected only a few times. The chain recombines TRBV24-1 with TRBJ2-1, with 7 positions matching TRBD2. The CDR3 is made up of 17 amino acids. Germline V gives CDR1 KGHDR, CDR2 SFDVKD. V shed 0 bases and J 7 bases; nucleotides not matched to a gene: 11. The CDR3 here is CATSDLDPSRGRNEQFF. The CDR3 DNA is TGTGCCACCAGTGATTTGGATCCTAGTCGCGGGAGAAATGAGCAGTTCTTC.

The chain is built from TRBV19 and TRBJ2-5; the match to TRBD2 covers 7 bases. CDR3 length: 16 amino acids. Germline V gene data show CDR1 as LNHDA and CDR2 as SQIVND (reference sequence). The V and J ends lost 5 bases and 1 base, in that order; junction bases with no gene match: 10. The CDR3 nucleotides are TGTGCCAGTAGTGCGGGACTATCGATATTCCAAGAGACCCAGTACTTC. This gives the protein CASSAGLSIFQETQYF.

V gene TRBV19 combines with J gene TRBJ2-5; perhaps TRBD1 as D (6 bases). The CDR3 extends over 13 amino acids. Germline CDR1 reads LNHDA; CDR2 reads SQIVND (reference sequence). The V end was cut by 4 bases, the J end by 5 bases, with 11 bases between. CDR3 sequence (DNA): TGTGCCAGTAGTACGCAGGGGACGGAGACCCAGTACTTC. Its protein is CASSTQGTETQYF.

This chain connects TRBV2 to TRBJ2-5, with D perhaps TRBD2 (5 bases). V lost 4 bases to trimming and J lost 3 bases, with 18 bases between them. The germline V gene has CDR1 SNHLY and CDR2 FYNNEI. The CDR3 consists of 16 residues. DNA for the CDR3: TGTGCCAGCAGTGCCGGGATAGCAGGCTTGGAAGAGACCCAGTACTTC. This encodes CASSAGIAGLEETQYF.

This rearrangement joins TRBV3-1 (or the pseudogene TRBV3-2) to TRBJ1-3, with unresolved D. The CDR3 is made up of 15 amino acids. Trimming stripped 4 bases from V and 3 bases from J, with 13 bases between. The germline gives CDR1 LGHDT, CDR2 YNNKEL (reference sequence). The CDR3 region has the DNA TGTGCCAGCAGCCCACCCTGGCAGGTTGGAAACACCATATATTTT. The encoded protein is CASSPPWQVGNTIYF.

V is TRBV5-1 and J is TRBJ1-6; 7 nucleotides match TRBD1. Germline lookup yields CDR1 SGHRS and CDR2 YFSETQ. This CDR3 contains 18 residues. With V trimmed by 0 bases and J by 1 base, 7 bases remained unmatched. The CDR3 DNA is TGCGCCAGCAGCTTGGCCGGAGGGGGCGCATCCTATAATTCACCCCTCCACTTT. Amino acids: CASSLAGGGASYNSPLHF.

The chain couples TRBV9 to TRBJ2-7; tentative D call: TRBD2 (6 bases). Looked up from germline, CDR1 is SGDLS and CDR2 is YYNGEE. Trimming stripped 2 bases from V and 0 bases from J, with 9 bases between. The CDR3 consists of 14 residues. CDR3 sequence: CASSVLADSYEQYF. The CDR3 DNA follows: TGTGCCAGCAGCGTCTTAGCGGACTCCTACGAGCAGTACTTC.

CDR3 loop: CASSQDVGEAYGYTF. As DNA, the CDR3 is TGTGCCAGCAGCCAAGATGTAGGGGAGGCTTATGGCTACACCTTC. The V call is TRBV4-2, the J call TRBJ1-2; D is perhaps TRBD1 (5 bases). Trimming left V 0 bases short and J 5 bases short, with 13 bases between. The CDR3 runs to 15 residues. Germline V gene sequence: CDR1 LGHNA, CDR2 YNFKEQ.

This clone appeared once. The chain carries TRBV29-1 and TRBJ1-1, with a possible D match to TRBD1 (6 bases). This CDR3 is 19 amino acids long. Germline V gene data show CDR1 as SQVTM and CDR2 as ANQGSEA. Trimming removed 0 bases at V and 0 bases at J, with 23 bases between. The CDR3, as DNA: TGCAGCGTTGAAGATCATCGCGCAGGGGCCCCCTTCATGAACACTGAAGCTTTCTTT. Amino acid sequence: CSVEDHRAGAPFMNTEAFF.

This clone was counted once. The chain combines TRBV9 with TRBJ1-6; TRBD1 might be the D (6 bases). There are 14 residues in the CDR3. Germline V gene data show CDR1 as SGDLS and CDR2 as YYNGEE. Trimming took off 4 bases at V and 8 bases at J, with 13 bases between the two ends. The CDR3 DNA reads as TGTGCCAGCAGCCTCACAGGGCCTGATTCACCCCTCCACTTT. Protein product: CASSLTGPDSPLHF. The variable domain in full, completed from reference TRBV9 and TRBJ1-6, reads DSGVTQTPKHLITATGQRVTLRCSPRSGDLSVYWYQQSLDQGLQFLIQYYNGEERAKGNILERFSAQQFPDLHSELNLSSLELGDSALYFCASSLTGPDSPLHFGNGTRLTVT.